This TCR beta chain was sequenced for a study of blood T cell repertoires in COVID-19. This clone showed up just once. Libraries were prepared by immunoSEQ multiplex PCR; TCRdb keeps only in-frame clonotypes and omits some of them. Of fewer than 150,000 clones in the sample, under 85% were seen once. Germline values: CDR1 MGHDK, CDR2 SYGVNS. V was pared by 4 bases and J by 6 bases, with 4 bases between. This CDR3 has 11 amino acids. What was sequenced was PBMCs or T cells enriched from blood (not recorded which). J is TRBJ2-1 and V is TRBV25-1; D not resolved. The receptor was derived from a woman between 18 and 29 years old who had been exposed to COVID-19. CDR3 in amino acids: CASSGANEQFF. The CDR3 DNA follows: TGTGCCAGCAGTGGAGCCAATGAGCAGTTCTTC.